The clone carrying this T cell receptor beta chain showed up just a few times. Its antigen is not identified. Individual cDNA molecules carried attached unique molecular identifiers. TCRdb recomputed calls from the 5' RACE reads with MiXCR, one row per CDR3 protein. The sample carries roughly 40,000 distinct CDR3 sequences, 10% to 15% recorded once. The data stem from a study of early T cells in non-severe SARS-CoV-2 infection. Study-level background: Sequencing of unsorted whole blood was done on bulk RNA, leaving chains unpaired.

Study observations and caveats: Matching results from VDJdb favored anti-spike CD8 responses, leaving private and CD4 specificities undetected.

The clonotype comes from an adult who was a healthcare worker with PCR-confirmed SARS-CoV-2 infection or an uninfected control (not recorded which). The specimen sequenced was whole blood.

Written as DNA, the CDR3 is TGTGCCAGCAGTCATGACCTTGACACCGGGGAGCTGTTTTTT. Residues: CASSHDLDTGELFF. The chain employs TRBV11-2 and TRBJ2-2; no clear D. Trimming left V 6 bases short and J 3 bases short, with 11 bases between. Germline V gene data show CDR1 as SGHAT and CDR2 as FQNNGV. CDR3 size: 14 residues.